In this sample, the clone carrying this T cell receptor beta chain turned up many times. This record belongs to a study of early T cells in non-severe SARS-CoV-2 infection. Turning to the study itself: Sequencing used unsorted whole-blood bulk RNA, so chains lack pairing.

TCRdb re-derived calls from the 5' RACE reads in MiXCR, one entry per CDR3 protein. The sample includes just over 95,000 distinct CDR3 sequences, about 11% of them seen just once. The source of this sequence is an adult who was a healthcare worker with PCR-confirmed SARS-CoV-2 infection or an uninfected control (not recorded which). Here the sequenced sample was whole blood, taken at baseline.

The CDR3 protein is CATSDVQGAYGYTF. As DNA, the CDR3 is TGTGCCACCAGTGACGTACAGGGCGCTTATGGCTACACCTTC. The chain joins TRBV24-1 to TRBJ1-2; weak D call: TRBD1 (6 bases). This CDR3 is 14 amino acids long. V was shortened by 4 bases and J by 5 bases, with 13 bases between the two germline ends. Germline V gene lookup returns CDR1 KGHDR and CDR2 SFDVKD.